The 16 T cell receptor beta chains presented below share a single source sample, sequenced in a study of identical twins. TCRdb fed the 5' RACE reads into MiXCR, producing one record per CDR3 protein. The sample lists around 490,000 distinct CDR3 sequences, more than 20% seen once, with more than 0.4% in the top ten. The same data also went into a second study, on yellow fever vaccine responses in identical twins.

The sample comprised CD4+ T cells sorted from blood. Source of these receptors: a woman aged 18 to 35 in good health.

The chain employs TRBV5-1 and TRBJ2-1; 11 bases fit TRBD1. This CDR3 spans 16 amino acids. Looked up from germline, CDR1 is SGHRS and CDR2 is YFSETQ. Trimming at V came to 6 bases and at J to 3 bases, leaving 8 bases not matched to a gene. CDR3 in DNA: TGCGCCAGCACTCGAGGTGGGACAGGGGGCTACAATGAGCAGTTCTTC. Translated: CASTRGGTGGYNEQFF. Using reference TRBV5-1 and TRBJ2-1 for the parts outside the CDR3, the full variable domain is KAGVTQTPRYLIKTRGQQVTLSCSPISGHRSVSWYQQTPGQGLQFLFEYFSETQRNKGNFPGRFSGRQFSNSRSEMNVSTLELGDSALYLCASTRGGTGGYNEQFFGPGTRLTVL.

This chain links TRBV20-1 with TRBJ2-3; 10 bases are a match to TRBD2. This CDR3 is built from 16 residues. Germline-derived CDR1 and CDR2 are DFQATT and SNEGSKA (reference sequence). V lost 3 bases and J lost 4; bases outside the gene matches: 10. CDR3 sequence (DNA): TGCAGTGCTAGGAGGGCCTCCGGGACTAGCGCAGATACGCAGTATTTT. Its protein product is CSARRASGTSADTQYF.

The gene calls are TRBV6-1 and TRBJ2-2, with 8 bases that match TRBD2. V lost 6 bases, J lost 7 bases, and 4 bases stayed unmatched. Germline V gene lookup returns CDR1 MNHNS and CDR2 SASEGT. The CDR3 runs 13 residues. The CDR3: CASRPLAGGELFF. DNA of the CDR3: TGTGCCAGCAGGCCCCTAGCGGGCGGGGAGCTGTTTTTT.

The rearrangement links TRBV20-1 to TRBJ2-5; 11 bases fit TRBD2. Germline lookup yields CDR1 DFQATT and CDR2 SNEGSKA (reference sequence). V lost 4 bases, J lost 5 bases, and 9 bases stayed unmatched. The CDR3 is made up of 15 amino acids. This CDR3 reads CSATRTSGSFETQYF. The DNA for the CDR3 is TGCAGTGCTACTAGGACTAGCGGGTCCTTTGAGACCCAGTACTTC.

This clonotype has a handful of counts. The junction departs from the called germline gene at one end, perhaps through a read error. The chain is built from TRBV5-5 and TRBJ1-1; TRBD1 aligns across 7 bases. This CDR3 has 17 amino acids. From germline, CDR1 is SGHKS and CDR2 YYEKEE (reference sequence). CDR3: CASTLGLTGYWNTEAFF. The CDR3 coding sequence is TGTGCCAGCACCTTGGGCCTGACAGGGTATTGGAACACTGAAGCTTTCTTT.

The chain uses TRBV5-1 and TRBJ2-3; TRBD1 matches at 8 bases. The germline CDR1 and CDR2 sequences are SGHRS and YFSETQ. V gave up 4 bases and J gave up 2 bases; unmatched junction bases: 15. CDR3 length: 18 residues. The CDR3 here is CASSKPRDRIIFTDTQYF. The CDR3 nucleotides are TGCGCCAGCAGCAAACCAAGGGACAGGATCATTTTCACAGATACGCAGTATTTT.

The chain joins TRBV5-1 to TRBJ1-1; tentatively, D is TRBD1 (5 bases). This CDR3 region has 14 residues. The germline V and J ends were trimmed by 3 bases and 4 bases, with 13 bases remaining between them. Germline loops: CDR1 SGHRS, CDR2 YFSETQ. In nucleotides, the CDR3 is TGCGCCAGCAGCTATCAGGGTGCAGGCACTGAAGCTTTCTTT. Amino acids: CASSYQGAGTEAFF.

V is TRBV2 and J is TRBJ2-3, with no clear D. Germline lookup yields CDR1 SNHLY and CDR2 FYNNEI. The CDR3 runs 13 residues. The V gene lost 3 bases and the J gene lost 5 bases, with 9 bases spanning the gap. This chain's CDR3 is CASSDPPGDTQYF. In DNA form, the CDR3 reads TGTGCCAGCAGTGACCCCCCGGGAGATACGCAGTATTTT.

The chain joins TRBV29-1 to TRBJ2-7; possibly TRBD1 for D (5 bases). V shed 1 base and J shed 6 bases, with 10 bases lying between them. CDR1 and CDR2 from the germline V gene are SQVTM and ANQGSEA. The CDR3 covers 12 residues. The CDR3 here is CSVEGWGTEQYF. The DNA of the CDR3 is TGCAGCGTTGAAGGGTGGGGCACCGAGCAGTACTTC.

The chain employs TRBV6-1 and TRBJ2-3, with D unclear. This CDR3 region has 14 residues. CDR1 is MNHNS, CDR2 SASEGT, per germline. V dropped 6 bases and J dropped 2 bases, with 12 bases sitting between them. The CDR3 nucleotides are TGTGCCAGCAGCTGGCAGAGACTCACAGATACGCAGTATTTT. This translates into CASSWQRLTDTQYF.

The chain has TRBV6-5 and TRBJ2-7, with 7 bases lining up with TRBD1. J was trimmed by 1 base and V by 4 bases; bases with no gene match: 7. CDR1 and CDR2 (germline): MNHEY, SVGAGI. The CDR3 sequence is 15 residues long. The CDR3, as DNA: TGTGCCAGCAGTTCAAGGGGGCACCCTTCCTACGAGCAGTACTTC. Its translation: CASSSRGHPSYEQYF.

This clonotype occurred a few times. This chain's CDR3 is CATSDSRGGNTEAFF. The CDR3 DNA sequence: TGTGCCACCAGTGATTCTCGCGGAGGAAACACTGAAGCTTTCTTT. The rearrangement joins TRBV24-1 to TRBJ1-1; D is undetermined. The V gene's germline CDR1 is KGHDR and CDR2 SFDVKD. The V gene lost 2 bases and the J gene lost 2 bases, with 11 bases spanning the gap. The length of the CDR3 is 15 residues.

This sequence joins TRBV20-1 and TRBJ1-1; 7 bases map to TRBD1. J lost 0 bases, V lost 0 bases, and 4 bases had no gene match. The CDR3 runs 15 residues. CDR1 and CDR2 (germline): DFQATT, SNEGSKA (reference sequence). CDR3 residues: CSARDLRGLNTEAFF. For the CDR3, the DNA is TGCAGTGCTAGAGACCTTAGGGGGCTGAACACTGAAGCTTTCTTT.

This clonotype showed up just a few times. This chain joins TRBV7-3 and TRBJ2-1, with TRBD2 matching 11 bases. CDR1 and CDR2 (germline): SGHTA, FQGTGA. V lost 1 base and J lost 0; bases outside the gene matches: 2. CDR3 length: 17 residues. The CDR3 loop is CASSLKGLAGSYNEQFF. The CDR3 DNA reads TGTGCCAGCAGCTTAAAAGGACTAGCGGGCTCCTACAATGAGCAGTTCTTC. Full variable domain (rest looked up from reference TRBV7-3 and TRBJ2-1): GAGVSQTPSNKVTEKGKYVELRCDPISGHTALYWYRQSLGQGPEFLIYFQGTGAADDSGLPNDRFFAVRPEGSVSTLKIQRTERGDSAVYLCASSLKGLAGSYNEQFFGPGTRLTVL.

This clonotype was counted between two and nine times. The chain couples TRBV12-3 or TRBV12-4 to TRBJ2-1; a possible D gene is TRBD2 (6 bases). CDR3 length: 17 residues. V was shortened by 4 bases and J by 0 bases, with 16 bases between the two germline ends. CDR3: CASSWGGLASSYNEQFF. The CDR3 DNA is TGTGCCAGCAGTTGGGGAGGACTGGCTAGCTCCTACAATGAGCAGTTCTTC.

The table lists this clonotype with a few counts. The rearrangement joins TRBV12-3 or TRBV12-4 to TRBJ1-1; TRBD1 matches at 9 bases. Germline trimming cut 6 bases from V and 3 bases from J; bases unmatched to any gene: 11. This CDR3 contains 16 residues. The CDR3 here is CASRPGQGSWDTEAFF. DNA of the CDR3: TGTGCCAGCAGGCCGGGACAGGGTAGTTGGGACACTGAAGCTTTCTTT.